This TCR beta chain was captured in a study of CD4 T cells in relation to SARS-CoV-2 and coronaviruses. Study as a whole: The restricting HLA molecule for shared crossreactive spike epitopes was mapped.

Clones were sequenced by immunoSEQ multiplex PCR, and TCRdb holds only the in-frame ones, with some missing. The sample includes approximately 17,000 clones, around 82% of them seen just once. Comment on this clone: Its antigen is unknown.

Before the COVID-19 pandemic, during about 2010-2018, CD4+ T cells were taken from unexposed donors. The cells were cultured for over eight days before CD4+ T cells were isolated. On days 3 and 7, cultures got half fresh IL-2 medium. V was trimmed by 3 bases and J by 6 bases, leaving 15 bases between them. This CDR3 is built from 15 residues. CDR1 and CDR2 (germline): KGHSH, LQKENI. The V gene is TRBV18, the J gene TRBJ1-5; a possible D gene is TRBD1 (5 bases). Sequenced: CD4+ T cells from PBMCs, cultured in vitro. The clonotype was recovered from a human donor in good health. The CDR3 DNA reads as TGTGCCAGCTCACCCGACAGTCCGAAAGGTCAGCCCCAGCATTTT. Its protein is CASSPDSPKGQPQHF.